Listed below are T cell receptor beta chains from one sample, sequenced in a study of radiotherapy plus CTLA-4 blockade in lung cancer. Profiled with immunoSEQ multiplex PCR; TCRdb holds only in-frame clones, not every one. In the table there are tens of thousands of clones, around 90% of which are singletons. This specimen was peripheral blood, taken from a patient treated with radiotherapy plus ipilimumab. All receptors come from a human donor with non-small cell lung cancer that progressed on radiotherapy plus ipilimumab. The CDR3 runs from the conserved cysteine through the conserved F or W. D genes are given only for firm matches. Clone sizes are given selectively: once, few, many, or a class where the clone is expanded.

TRBV4-2,-,TRBJ1-1,once,CASRPPPGPNTEAFF,TGTGCCAGCAGACCTCCACCGGGGCCAAACACTGAAGCTTTCTTT
TRBV18,-,TRBJ1-4,once,CASSPPERGAGEKLFF,TGTGCCAGCTCACCACCGGAGCGGGGGGCAGGGGAAAAACTGTTTTTT
TRBV2,-,TRBJ1-1,-,CASTPHDTEAFF,TGTGCCAGCACTCCCCACGACACTGAAGCTTTCTTT
TRBV25-1,-,TRBJ1-5,once,CASSVKGNQPQHF,TGTGCCAGCAGTGTGAAGGGCAATCAGCCCCAGCATTTT
TRBV19,-,TRBJ1-5,-,CASSIGVVGNQPQHF,TGTGCCAGTAGTATTGGAGTTGTGGGAAATCAGCCCCAGCATTTT
TRBV4-3,-,TRBJ2-7,once,CASSQEVKQGRAYEQYF,TGCGCCAGCAGCCAAGAAGTCAAACAGGGAAGGGCCTACGAGCAGTACTTC
TRBV29-1,TRBD2,TRBJ2-5,-,CSVTSGSGETQYF,TGCAGCGTCACTAGCGGGAGCGGTGAGACCCAGTACTTC
TRBV9,TRBD1,TRBJ2-5,-,CASSVGQGQETQYF,TGTGCCAGCAGCGTGGGACAGGGCCAAGAGACCCAGTACTTC
TRBV7-6,TRBD1,TRBJ2-7,-,CASSSLGQGGLRNEQYF,TGTGCCAGCAGCTCTCTGGGACAGGGGGGACTACGAAACGAGCAGTACTTC
TRBV6-1,TRBD1,TRBJ1-1,-,CASSVHRGTNTEAFF,TGTGCCAGCAGTGTCCACAGGGGGACAAACACTGAAGCTTTCTTT
TRBV5-1,-,TRBJ2-7,-,CASSLTGTLSYEQYF,TGCGCCAGCAGCTTGACCGGGACACTCTCCTACGAGCAGTACTTC
TRBV9,-,TRBJ2-5,-,CASRPQETQYF,TGTGCCAGCAGGCCACAAGAGACCCAGTACTTC
TRBV21-1,-,TRBJ2-3,-,CASTPSTDTQYF,TGTGCCAGCACCCCTTCCACAGATACGCAGTATTTT
TRBV28,-,TRBJ1-2,-,CASKTETDFCTF,TGTGCCAGCAAGACGGAAACAGATTTCTGCACCTTC
TRBV4-3,TRBD1,TRBJ2-1,-,CASSQDGQGYNEQFF,TGCGCCAGCAGCCAAGATGGACAGGGGTACAATGAGCAGTTCTTC
TRBV7-3,-,TRBJ2-3,-,CASSPHGADTQYF,TGTGCCAGCAGCCCCCACGGGGCAGATACGCAGTATTTT
TRBV5-1,TRBD2,TRBJ2-1,-,CASSLGRTSGDRDEQFF,TGCGCCAGCAGCTTGGGCCGGACTAGCGGGGACCGGGATGAGCAGTTCTTC
TRBV6-5,-,TRBJ2-3,once,CATRDSSTDTQYF,TGTGCCACCCGGGACTCTAGCACAGATACGCAGTATTTT
TRBV10-3,-,TRBJ1-3,few,CAISESGISGNTIYF,TGTGCCATCAGTGAGTCGGGTATCTCTGGAAACACCATATATTTT
TRBV19,TRBD2,TRBJ2-7,-,CASSISSGRAREQYF,TGTGCCAGTAGTATCAGTAGCGGGAGGGCGCGAGAGCAGTACTTC
TRBV4-1,TRBD2,TRBJ2-3,-,CASSPIYTGLSGGGDTQYF,TGCGCCAGCAGCCCTATATATACGGGACTTAGCGGGGGTGGGGATACGCAGTATTTT
TRBV18,TRBD1,TRBJ2-3,once,CASSASQGTDTQYF,TGTGCCAGCTCAGCCTCACAGGGGACAGATACGCAGTATTTT
TRBV5-4,TRBD1,TRBJ1-6,-,CASSLAVSPTGRPPLHF,TGTGCCAGCAGCTTGGCCGTATCCCCGACAGGGCGGCCACCCCTCCACTTT
TRBV23-1,TRBD2,TRBJ2-5,-,CASSRASNSAGEELETQYF,TGCGCCAGCAGTCGAGCTTCCAACTCAGCGGGAGAAGAGCTAGAGACCCAGTACTTC
TRBV7-7,-,TRBJ2-3,-,CASSPGPLDTQYF,TGTGCTAGCAGCCCCGGACCCCTGGATACGCAGTATTTT
TRBV7-8,TRBD2,TRBJ2-2,-,CASSLVWSSGRGTGELFF,TGTGCCAGCAGCTTAGTTTGGTCTAGCGGGAGAGGTACCGGGGAGCTGTTTTTT
TRBV9,TRBD2,TRBJ2-2,-,CASRPPGGQTGELFF,TGTGCCAGCAGACCCCCGGGGGGGCAAACCGGGGAGCTGTTTTTT
TRBV19,-,TRBJ1-2,-,CASSIVSPRYGYTF,TGTGCCAGTAGTATAGTATCCCCGAGGTATGGCTACACCTTC
TRBV5-4,TRBD1,TRBJ2-7,-,CASRVDRGGVYEQYF,TGTGCCAGCAGAGTGGACAGGGGAGGCGTTTACGAGCAGTACTTC
TRBV4-1,-,TRBJ1-4,-,CASSQPSRQTTNEKLFF,TGCGCCAGCAGCCAACCCTCGCGACAAACAACTAATGAAAAACTGTTTTTT
TRBV28,-,TRBJ2-3,-,CASSLPLPTDTQYF,TGTGCCAGCAGTCTGCCCCTACCCACAGATACGCAGTATTTT
TRBV5-1,-,TRBJ2-5,-,CASSLAGWGNQETQYF,TGCGCCAGCAGCTTGGCTGGGTGGGGGAACCAAGAGACCCAGTACTTC
TRBV6-1,-,TRBJ2-7,-,CASTKRDLGSYEQYF,TGTGCCAGCACCAAAAGGGACCTCGGGTCCTACGAGCAGTACTTC
TRBV9,-,TRBJ2-2,-,CASSVDRGPGELFF,TGTGCCAGCAGCGTAGATAGGGGCCCCGGGGAGCTGTTTTTT
TRBV27,TRBD1,TRBJ1-4,-,CASSLRGLGEKLFF,TGTGCCAGCAGCCTCAGGGGGCTTGGGGAAAAACTGTTTTTT
TRBV14,-,TRBJ2-7,-,CAKVGGPQYF,TGTGCCAAGGTCGGGGGGCCTCAGTACTTC
TRBV2,-,TRBJ2-2,-,CASRPGWTGELFF,TGTGCCAGCAGACCAGGGTGGACCGGGGAGCTGTTTTTT
TRBV30,-,TRBJ2-2,-,CAWRPRTGELFF,TGTGCCTGGAGACCACGGACCGGGGAGCTGTTTTTT
TRBV11-2,TRBD1,TRBJ1-1,few,CASSFLIQGRTEAFF,TGTGCCAGCAGCTTTCTAATACAGGGGAGGACTGAAGCTTTCTTT
TRBV7-6,TRBD1,TRBJ1-6,-,CASSIDRDSPLHF,TGTGCCAGCAGCATCGACAGGGATTCACCCCTCCACTTT
TRBV4-1,-,TRBJ2-7,-,CASSQDVAYYEQYF,TGCGCCAGCAGCCAAGATGTCGCATACTACGAGCAGTACTTC
TRBV4-3,TRBD2,TRBJ2-1,-,CASSQDYNGGGSYNEQFF,TGCGCCAGCAGCCAAGATTATAATGGCGGGGGGTCGTACAATGAGCAGTTCTTC
TRBV6-1,-,TRBJ2-7,-,CASSEGRSSYEQYF,TGTGCCAGCAGCGAGGGACGGAGCTCCTACGAGCAGTACTTC
TRBV5-1,-,TRBJ1-6,-,CASRSAHYNSPLHF,TGCGCCAGTCGCAGCGCTCACTATAATTCACCCCTCCACTTT
TRBV5-1,-,TRBJ2-5,-,CASPPGPYQETQYF,TGCGCCTCTCCGCCAGGGCCCTACCAAGAGACCCAGTACTTC
TRBV18,-,TRBJ2-1,-,CASSPPEGTNTNNEQFF,TGTGCCAGCTCACCACCTGAGGGGACGAATACAAACAATGAGCAGTTCTTC
TRBV21-1,-,TRBJ2-7,few,CASSKALGTGGSYEQYF,TGTGCCAGCAGCAAAGCGCTGGGGACAGGGGGCTCCTACGAGCAGTACTTC
TRBV11-1,TRBD1,TRBJ2-7,-,CASSRQGGEQYF,TGTGCCAGCAGCCGACAGGGTGGCGAGCAGTACTTC
TRBV9,TRBD1,TRBJ2-3,-,CASSAGQETDTQYF,TGTGCCAGCAGCGCAGGACAGGAGACAGATACGCAGTATTTT
TRBV10-2,-,TRBJ2-6,-,CASRLEKTAGANVLTF,TGCGCCAGCAGATTAGAGAAGACTGCTGGGGCCAACGTCCTGACTTTC